This is a list of T cell receptor beta chains from one sample in a study of beta chain features in type 1 diabetes. Only in-frame clones appear in the TCRdb table, and some are missing; sequencing was by immunoSEQ multiplex PCR. The repertoire holds about 320,000 clones, with 14% as singletons. Sequenced sample: central memory CD4+ T cells from blood. All receptors come from a man in his thirties or forties in good health. Each CDR3 is given without its conserved first and last residue.

v_call: TRBV19
j_call: TRBJ2-2
cdr3_aa: ASTLDRFPNTGELF

v_call: TRBV4-2
j_call: TRBJ1-1
cdr3_aa: ASSQEMVGQGEAF

v_call: TRBV7-4
j_call: TRBJ2-7
cdr3_aa: ASSSLSVSYEQY

v_call: TRBV7-3
j_call: TRBJ2-1
cdr3_aa: ASSSRTNNEQF

v_call: TRBV7-8
j_call: TRBJ1-5
cdr3_aa: ASSLRGYQPQH

v_call: TRBV30
j_call: TRBJ1-2
cdr3_aa: AWVNRENYGYT

v_call: TRBV5-1
j_call: TRBJ2-2
cdr3_aa: ASSPRLAGSFTGELF

v_call: TRBV5-5
j_call: TRBJ2-1
cdr3_aa: ASRGTGGAYNEQF

v_call: TRBV6-5
j_call: TRBJ2-3
cdr3_aa: ASSPPSGGDTQY

v_call: TRBV7-2
j_call: TRBJ2-1
cdr3_aa: ASSLSGGAWGEQF

v_call: TRBV7-2
j_call: TRBJ2-2
cdr3_aa: ASSSRTNTGELF

v_call: TRBV18
j_call: TRBJ2-5
cdr3_aa: ASSWETQY

v_call: TRBV29-1
j_call: TRBJ2-5
cdr3_aa: SVIRLAGSYQETQY

v_call: TRBV5-6
j_call: TRBJ2-5
cdr3_aa: ASSLPAGGQETQY

v_call: TRBV2
j_call: TRBJ2-5
cdr3_aa: ASNRQPGETQY

v_call: TRBV7-9
j_call: TRBJ1-1
cdr3_aa: ASSRVSGTEAF

v_call: TRBV11-3
j_call: TRBJ2-6
cdr3_aa: ASSTWTERTSGANVLT

v_call: TRBV12-5
j_call: TRBJ2-7
cdr3_aa: ASGLGQGFYEQY

v_call: TRBV7-9
j_call: TRBJ2-5
cdr3_aa: ASSFTGGQETQY

v_call: TRBV5-4
j_call: TRBJ1-1
cdr3_aa: ASSLGGGSVTEAF

v_call: TRBV7-9
j_call: TRBJ2-4
cdr3_aa: ASSPTSGNIQY

v_call: TRBV7-2
j_call: TRBJ2-3
cdr3_aa: ASSIRQGNTDTQY

v_call: TRBV2
j_call: TRBJ1-5
cdr3_aa: ASGDVGQPQH

v_call: TRBV6-6
j_call: TRBJ2-1
cdr3_aa: ASSIAGPTNEQF

v_call: TRBV7-6
j_call: TRBJ2-3
cdr3_aa: ASSLQPPGAVSTDTQY

v_call: TRBV5-4
j_call: TRBJ1-1
cdr3_aa: ASSGVTDEAF

v_call: TRBV7-2
j_call: TRBJ2-7
cdr3_aa: ASSSDRTSGTYEQY

v_call: TRBV2
j_call: TRBJ2-1
cdr3_aa: ASSGRRGVSLGNEQF

v_call: TRBV5-6
j_call: TRBJ2-7
cdr3_aa: ASSLPDRSSYEQY

v_call: TRBV5-1
j_call: TRBJ2-5
cdr3_aa: ASSKTGLVETQY

v_call: TRBV7-9
j_call: TRBJ2-5
cdr3_aa: ASSFLGAETQY